This entry concerns a single T cell receptor (beta chain). Its antigen remains undetermined. Within one base of it there is no much larger clone, and no base qualities were kept. Samples from volunteer blood donors who had recovered from COVID-19 were contributed by a second Seattle source. Each collaborating institution followed its own protocols to collect whole blood in K2EDTA tubes. Collaborator samples were shipped for TCRbeta analysis as frozen whole blood, isolated PBMCs, or DNA extracted from either sample type. These data are taken from a study of blood T cell repertoires in COVID-19 (dated by TCRdb to between 2020 and 2021). For the wider study: The collaborator samples originated in the United States, Italy and Spain and spanned the acute and convalescent phases of COVID-19. The prospective study material was composed of cDNA or gDNA derived from T cells, B-cell-depleted T cells, or PBMCs. Subjects who had been exposed to COVID-19, were actively infected with it, or had recovered from it provided the deeply sampled blood TCRbeta repertoires that made up the dataset. The repertoires were released in a freely available public database intended as a resource for research on the immune response to SARS-CoV-2. The samples were drawn from the first 160 participants of the ongoing ImmuneRACE study and from 950 to 1,500 subjects provided by 6 global collaborators. Nearly every sample came with metadata listing a de-identified subject ID, COVID-19 status, age in years and sex. HLA class I and class II types, where available, came from metadata supplied by the sample provider rather than from assay-based typing. On the study overall, not on this receptor specifically: The quantity of clinical and demographic metadata differed by source and by participant and was supplied without curation.

TCRbeta CDR3 regions were amplified from genomic DNA by means of the immunoSEQ Assay, a bias-controlled multiplex PCR. Under the source paper's analysis protocol: The number of nucleated cells in each sample was estimated from the amplification of reference gene primers within the assay. Sequence reads were collapsed and filtered to measure the absolute abundance of every unique TCRbeta CDR3 rearrangement. For each sample, productive Simpson clonality was calculated as the square root of Simpson's diversity index across productive rearrangements. Here the immuneACCESS table is served through TCRdb, limited to in-frame sequences with V and J called. Missing clones are a known gap in these copies; in checked studies unresolved V genes cover under half, and the rest lacks a known reason. V, J and clone size derive from that table, while D and trimming were established from the DNA sequence. The sample table contains around 100,000 clones; only one count was recorded for over 75% of them. 6.5% to 10% of the sample is in the top ten clones.

Ends trimmed: V by 2 bases, J by 3 bases; bases unmatched to a gene: 4. Measured from the cysteine to the phenylalanine, the CDR3 is 15 residues long. CDR3 DNA is the only sequence kept; it has 45 bases, read in frame from the first base. Reading the germline V gene gives CDR1 SGHTS and CDR2 YDEGEE. The TCR was taken from a woman aged 70 to 79 who had recovered from COVID-19. The rearrangement joined TRBV5-8 to TRBJ2-7, with 11 junctional bases fitting TRBD2. The sample comprised peripheral blood. The nucleotide sequence reads TGTGCCAGCAGCTTTAGCGGGGGGGGACTCTACGAGCAGTACTTC. Its protein reads: CASSFSGGGLYEQYF.